Presented here are 25 T cell receptor beta chains from one specimen sequenced in a study of cytomegalovirus exposure and HLA in healthy donors. Amplification used 60 Vbeta primers and 13 Jbeta primers. Sequencing was performed with immunoSEQ multiplex PCR; in TCRdb, only in-frame clones are kept and a portion is missing. In all, the sample yields 200,000 to 250,000 clones. The sample taken for sequencing was PBMCs. The receptors derive from a girl aged 2-10 years in good health and CMV-seropositive.

V gene TRBV7-8 combines with J gene TRBJ2-7, with a possible D match to TRBD2 (6 bases). The germline CDR1 and CDR2 sequences are SGHVS and FQNEAQ. Trimming shortened V by 3 bases and J by 7 bases, and 16 bases separated the two germline ends. CDR3 length: 14 amino acids. The CDR3 loop is CASSLVLAAGEQYF. The CDR3 DNA follows: TGTGCCAGCAGCTTGGTCCTCGCGGCGGGAGAGCAGTACTTC.

V is TRBV7-2 and J is TRBJ1-1, with TRBD1 matching over 9 bases. The CDR3 runs 18 residues. CDR1 is SGHTA and CDR2 is FQGNSA in the germline V gene. J lost 5 bases, V lost 5 bases, and 18 bases had no gene match. CDR3 amino acids: CASSHKSKPGQGGTEAFF. For the CDR3, the DNA is TGTGCCAGCAGCCATAAATCCAAGCCGGGACAGGGAGGGACTGAAGCTTTCTTT.

CDR3 protein: CAISEASGSLGNEQFF. The CDR3 DNA is TGTGCCATCAGTGAGGCTAGCGGGAGCCTGGGGAATGAGCAGTTCTTC. V and J are TRBV10-3 and TRBJ2-1, with TRBD2 matching 10 bases. The CDR3 consists of 16 residues. V lost 2 bases and J lost 7; bases outside the gene matches: 8. Germline V gene data show CDR1 as ENHRY and CDR2 as SYGVKD.

CDR3 DNA: TGCAGCGCCGGAGGAGGGGGGGCCAATCAGCCCCAGCATTTT. Its translation is CSAGGGGANQPQHF. The chain recombines TRBV29-1 with TRBJ1-5; D might be TRBD1 (6 bases). Looked up from germline, CDR1 is SQVTM and CDR2 is ANQGSEA. The length of the CDR3 is 14 residues. Trimming shortened V by 7 bases and J by 3 bases, and 16 bases separated the two germline ends. The full variable domain, in which reference TRBV29-1 and TRBJ1-5 provide the parts outside the CDR3, is SAVISQKPSRDICQRGTSLTIQCQVDSQVTMMFWYRQQPGQSLTLIATANQGSEATYESGFVIDKFPISRPNLTFSTLTVSNMSPEDSSIYLCSAGGGGANQPQHFGDGTRLSIL.

Comments on this clone: Other DNA sequences of this sample code for an identical CDR3. The chain employs TRBV29-1 and TRBJ2-7, with D perhaps matching TRBD1 (6 bases). The germline V gene encodes CDR1 SQVTM and CDR2 ANQGSEA. This CDR3 has 12 residues. Trimming removed 5 bases at V and 3 bases at J, with 11 bases between. CDR3 residues: CSVSTGNYEQYF. For the CDR3, the DNA is TGCAGCGTTTCAACAGGGAACTACGAGCAGTACTTC.

The chain employs TRBV6-5 and TRBJ2-7, with 10 bases matching TRBD1. There are 15 residues in the CDR3. Germline V lookup: CDR1 MNHEY, CDR2 SVGAGI. J lost 9 bases, V lost 6 bases, and 14 bases had no gene match. CDR3: CASREAGTGVQGQYF. DNA for the CDR3: TGTGCCAGCAGGGAGGCCGGGACAGGGGTCCAAGGGCAGTACTTC.

The CDR3 loop reads CASSLIAGNEQFF. The DNA for the CDR3 is TGTGCCAGCAGCTTAATAGCGGGGAATGAGCAGTTCTTC. This chain links TRBV7-3 with TRBJ2-1, with TRBD2 matching 8 bases. After removal of 1 base from V and 7 bases from J, the junction contained 0 bases not matched to a gene. From germline, CDR1 is SGHTA and CDR2 FQGTGA. This CDR3 is 13 amino acids long. Supplemented by reference TRBV7-3 and TRBJ2-1, the full variable domain reads GAGVSQTPSNKVTEKGKYVELRCDPISGHTALYWYRQSLGQGPEFLIYFQGTGAADDSGLPNDRFFAVRPEGSVSTLKIQRTERGDSAVYLCASSLIAGNEQFFGPGTRLTVL.

The chain recombines TRBV11-2 with TRBJ2-7; weak D call: TRBD1 (6 bases). The CDR3 length is 13 residues. With 1 base removed from V and 4 bases from J, the gap between germline ends came to 8 bases. Germline values: CDR1 SGHAT, CDR2 FQNNGV. The CDR3 sequence is CASSLARGYEQYF. Written as DNA, the CDR3 is TGTGCCAGCAGCTTAGCCAGGGGTTACGAGCAGTACTTC.

The chain carries TRBV11-3 and TRBJ2-1, with D possibly TRBD2 on 7 matching bases. The CDR3 totals 14 residues. V was pared by 5 bases and J by 6 bases, with 14 bases between. Germline CDR1 reads SGHNT; CDR2 reads YENEEA. CDR3 region: CASSTQGGVNEQFF. DNA for the CDR3: TGTGCCAGCAGCACCCAAGGGGGGGTCAATGAGCAGTTCTTC.

This chain links TRBV4-2 with TRBJ2-7; possibly TRBD1 for D (6 bases). Germline lookup yields CDR1 LGHNA and CDR2 YNFKEQ. Between the trimmed V and J ends, which lost 4 bases and 3 bases, there was a span of 22 bases. The CDR3 runs 17 residues. This chain's CDR3 is CASSPRVGPPRGYEQYF. The CDR3 DNA is TGTGCCAGCAGCCCCCGGGTGGGCCCGCCCAGGGGCTACGAGCAGTACTTC.

The chain uses TRBV15 and TRBJ1-1; 7 positions agree with TRBD1. With 1 base clipped from V and 1 base from J, the junction kept 3 bases outside the gene matches. CDR1 and CDR2 (germline): LNHNV, YYDKDF (reference sequence). The CDR3 covers 15 residues. CDR3 nucleotide sequence: TGTGCCACCAGCAGAGCAGACAGGGAGAACACTGAAGCTTTCTTT. Amino acid sequence: CATSRADRENTEAFF.

The chain recombines TRBV6-6 with TRBJ2-4; D perhaps matches TRBD2 (5 bases). The CDR3 has 12 amino acids. The ends were cut back, 5 bases at V and 16 bases at J, with 18 bases in the middle. CDR1 MNHNY and CDR2 SVGAGI come from the germline V gene (reference sequence). The CDR3 bases are TGTGCCAGCAGTCCCGGGGTAGCGAGTCTATACTTC. Amino acids: CASSPGVASLYF.

This rearrangement joins TRBV5-4 to TRBJ1-1, with D hard to call. CDR1 is SGHNT and CDR2 is YYREEE in the germline V gene (reference sequence). There are 15 residues in the CDR3. V was shortened by 0 bases and J by 0 bases, with 9 bases between the two germline ends. CDR3: CASSLGSPMNTEAFF. The CDR3 nucleotides are TGTGCCAGCAGCTTGGGGAGTCCGATGAACACTGAAGCTTTCTTT.

About this clone: Other DNA sequences of this sample code for an identical CDR3. V usage is TRBV5-1 and J usage is TRBJ2-5; 16 nucleotides match TRBD2. V lost 4 bases and J lost 6; bases outside the gene matches: 9. The CDR3 consists of 17 residues. CDR1 and CDR2 from the germline V gene are SGHRS and YFSETQ. The CDR3 is CASSGTSGRASMKTQYF. CDR3 nucleotides: TGCGCCAGCAGCGGGACTAGCGGGAGGGCTTCGATGAAGACCCAGTACTTC.

As for this clone: Other DNA sequences in the sample encode the same CDR3. This chain uses TRBV5-4 with TRBJ2-5, with a tentative D call TRBD2 (6 bases). CDR3 length: 14 residues. Germline V lookup: CDR1 SGHNT, CDR2 YYREEE (reference sequence). The V end was cut by 1 base, the J end by 2 bases, with 9 bases between. The CDR3 sequence: CASSLMGLQETQYF. The DNA of the CDR3 is TGTGCCAGCAGCTTGATGGGACTGCAAGAGACCCAGTACTTC.

V and J are TRBV6-5 and TRBJ2-7, with TRBD2 matching over 11 bases. With 2 bases clipped from V and 4 bases from J, the junction kept 4 bases outside the gene matches. The CDR3 is 15 amino acids. In germline, CDR1 is MNHEY, CDR2 SVGAGI. DNA for the CDR3: TGTGCCAGCAGTTACGGGGCTAGCGGGAGGTACGAGCAGTACTTC. Residues: CASSYGASGRYEQYF.

The rearrangement uses TRBV4-2 and TRBJ2-1, with 9 bases that match TRBD1. This CDR3 has 17 amino acids. V dropped 0 bases and J dropped 4; count of bases not matched to a gene: 7. Looked up from germline, CDR1 is LGHNA and CDR2 is YNFKEQ. The CDR3 sequence: CASSQEGRDRVYNEQFF. The CDR3 DNA sequence: TGTGCCAGCAGCCAAGAGGGTCGGGACAGGGTGTACAATGAGCAGTTCTTC.

The J gene is TRBJ2-5, the V gene TRBV5-8, with D tentatively TRBD2 (6 bases). Trimming took 0 bases from V and 5 from J, leaving 17 bases between them. The germline gives CDR1 SGHTS, CDR2 YDEGEE. This CDR3 comprises 16 residues. The CDR3 bases are TGTGCCAGCAGCTTGGATTTCGCGGGGATCCGGGAGACCCAGTACTTC. Its translation is CASSLDFAGIRETQYF.

This chain joins TRBV11-2 and TRBJ1-5; tentatively, D is TRBD1 (5 bases). The V gene lost 2 bases and the J gene lost 7 bases, with 9 bases spanning the gap. CDR1 and CDR2 from the germline V gene are SGHAT and FQNNGV. The CDR3 is 13 residues long. CDR3 nucleotide sequence: TGTGCCAGCAGCTTAAGGGACTCGCAGCCCCAGCATTTT. Encoded protein: CASSLRDSQPQHF.

For this clone: An end of the junction differs from the germline gene, which may be a read error. This chain links TRBV7-6 with TRBJ2-2; D uncertain. The CDR3 totals 11 residues. From germline, CDR1 is SGHVS and CDR2 FNYEAQ. The CDR3 bases are TGTGCCAGCAGCAACACAGGGGAGCTGTTTTTT. Protein: CASSNTGELFF.

The chain uses TRBV28 and TRBJ2-7; 10 nucleotides line up with TRBD1. Germline CDR1 reads MDHEN; CDR2 reads SYDVKM. V was clipped by 6 bases and J by 5 bases; unmatched bases: 10. The CDR3 is 15 residues long. The CDR3 here is CASSALDRGPNEQYF. The CDR3, as DNA: TGTGCCAGCAGCGCCCTAGACAGGGGGCCCAACGAGCAGTACTTC.

The CDR3: CASSESRGEQFF. In DNA form, the CDR3 reads TGCGCCAGCAGTGAGTCACGGGGTGAGCAGTTCTTC. The chain combines TRBV10-2 with TRBJ2-1, with D perhaps matching TRBD2 (5 bases). From germline, CDR1 is WSHSY and CDR2 SAAADI. This CDR3 is 12 amino acids long. V was shortened by 0 bases and J by 9 bases, with 6 bases between the two germline ends.

The V and J genes are TRBV5-1 and TRBJ2-7; possible D gene TRBD2, 7 bases. Germline V gene lookup returns CDR1 SGHRS and CDR2 YFSETQ. The ends were cut back, 5 bases at V and 1 base at J, with 22 bases in the middle. The CDR3 is 17 amino acids. The CDR3 reads CASRDLGGGGISYEQYF. The CDR3 DNA reads TGCGCCAGCAGGGATCTTGGGGGGGGCGGGATTTCCTACGAGCAGTACTTC.

V usage is TRBV7-2 and J usage is TRBJ1-4; 10 nucleotides agree with TRBD1. Trimming took 5 bases from V and 5 from J; bases not matched to a gene: 5. The CDR3 has 15 amino acids. Looked up from germline, CDR1 is SGHTA and CDR2 is FQGNSA. CDR3 amino acids: CASSDPGQGNEKLFF. CDR3 sequence (DNA): TGTGCCAGCAGCGATCCGGGACAGGGGAATGAAAAACTGTTTTTT.

On this clone itself: A read error may account for a junction end that differs from germline. The chain employs TRBV7-7 and TRBJ2-3; 7 nucleotides align to TRBD2. There are 17 residues in the CDR3. Germline assignment: CDR1 SSHAT and CDR2 FNYEAQ (reference sequence). The CDR3 is CASSLVEAGVGTDTQYF. The CDR3 DNA is TGTGCTAGCAGCTTGGTTGAGGCGGGAGTGGGCACAGATACGCAGTATTTT.